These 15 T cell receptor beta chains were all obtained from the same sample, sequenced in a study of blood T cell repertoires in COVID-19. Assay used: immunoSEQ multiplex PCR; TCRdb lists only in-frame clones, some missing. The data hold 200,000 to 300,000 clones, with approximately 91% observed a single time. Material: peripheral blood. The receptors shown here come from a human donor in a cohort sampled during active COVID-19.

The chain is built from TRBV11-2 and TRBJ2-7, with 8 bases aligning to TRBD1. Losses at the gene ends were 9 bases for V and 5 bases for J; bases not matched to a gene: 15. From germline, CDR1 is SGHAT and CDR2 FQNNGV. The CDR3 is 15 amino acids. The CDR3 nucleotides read TGTGCCAGATTAGCTCGGGTCGGACAGGGAAACGAGCAGTACTTC. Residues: CARLARVGQGNEQYF.

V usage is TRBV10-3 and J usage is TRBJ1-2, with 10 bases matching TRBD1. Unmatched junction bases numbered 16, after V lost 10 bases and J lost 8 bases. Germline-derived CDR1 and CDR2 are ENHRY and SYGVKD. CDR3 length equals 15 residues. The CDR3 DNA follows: TGTGCCACCGAGAATACCGGGACAGGGGTCTCCGGCTACACCTTC. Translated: CATENTGTGVSGYTF.

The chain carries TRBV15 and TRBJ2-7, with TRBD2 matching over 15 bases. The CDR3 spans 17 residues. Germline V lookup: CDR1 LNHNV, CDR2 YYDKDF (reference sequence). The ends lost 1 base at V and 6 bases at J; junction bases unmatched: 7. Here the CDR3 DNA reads TGTGCCACCAGCAGAGGGGGGGGACTAGCGGGAGGAGGCGAGCAGTACTTC. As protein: CATSRGGGLAGGGEQYF.

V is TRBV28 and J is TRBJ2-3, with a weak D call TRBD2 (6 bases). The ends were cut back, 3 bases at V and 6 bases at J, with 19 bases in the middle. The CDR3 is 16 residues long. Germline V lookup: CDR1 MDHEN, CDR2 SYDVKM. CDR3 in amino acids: CASSFLRLQSGDTQYF. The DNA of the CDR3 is TGTGCCAGCAGTTTTTTAAGACTCCAAAGCGGGGATACGCAGTATTTT.

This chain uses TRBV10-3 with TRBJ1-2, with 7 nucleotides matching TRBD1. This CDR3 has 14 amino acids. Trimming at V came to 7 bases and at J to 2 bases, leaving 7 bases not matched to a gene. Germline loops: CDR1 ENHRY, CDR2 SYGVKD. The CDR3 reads CAITQTGSNYGYTF. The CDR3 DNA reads TGTGCCATCACCCAGACAGGGTCGAACTATGGCTACACCTTC.

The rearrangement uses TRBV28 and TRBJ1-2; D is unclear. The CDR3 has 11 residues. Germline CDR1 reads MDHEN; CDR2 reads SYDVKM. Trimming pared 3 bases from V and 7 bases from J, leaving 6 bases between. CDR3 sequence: CASSLSGGYTF. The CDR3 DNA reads TGTGCCAGCAGTTTGAGCGGTGGCTACACCTTC.

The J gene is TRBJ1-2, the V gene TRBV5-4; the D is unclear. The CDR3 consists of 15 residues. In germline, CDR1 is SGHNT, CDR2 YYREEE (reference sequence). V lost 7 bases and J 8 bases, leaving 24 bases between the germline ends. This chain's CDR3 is CASGPGYTFTGGYTF. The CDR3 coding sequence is TGTGCCAGCGGGCCGGGCTACACATTCACGGGGGGCTACACCTTC.

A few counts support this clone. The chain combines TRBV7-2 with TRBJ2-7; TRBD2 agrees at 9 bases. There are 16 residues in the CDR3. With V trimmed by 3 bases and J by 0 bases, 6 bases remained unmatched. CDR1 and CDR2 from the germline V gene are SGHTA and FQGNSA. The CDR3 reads CASSLFASGASYEQYF. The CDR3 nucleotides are TGTGCCAGCAGCTTGTTCGCTAGCGGGGCCTCCTACGAGCAGTACTTC.

The CDR3 region has the DNA TGTGCCAGCAGTTTACCGCCGGGACAGGGGCAGTACTTC. Its translation is CASSLPPGQGQYF. The chain carries TRBV12-3 or TRBV12-4 and TRBJ2-7; 9 bases are a match to TRBD1. The V segment lost 2 bases and the J segment 9 bases; nucleotides outside the gene matches: 5. This CDR3 region has 13 residues.

Written as DNA, the CDR3 is TGTGCCAGCAGGTCCAGATATGGCTACACCTTC. Translating gives CASRSRYGYTF. The chain combines TRBV28 with TRBJ1-2; D remains ambiguous. The germline V and J ends were trimmed by 6 bases and 5 bases, with 7 bases remaining between them. Looked up from germline, CDR1 is MDHEN and CDR2 is SYDVKM. The CDR3 extends over 11 amino acids.

The CDR3 sequence is CASSQAPREVTYGYTF. In DNA, the CDR3 is TGCGCCAGCAGCCAAGCTCCAAGAGAAGTTACCTATGGCTACACCTTC. V gene TRBV4-3 combines with J gene TRBJ1-2; no clear D. The CDR3 spans 16 residues. Germline-derived CDR1 and CDR2 are LGHNA and YSLEER. Trimming took off 1 base at V and 4 bases at J, with 16 bases between the two ends.

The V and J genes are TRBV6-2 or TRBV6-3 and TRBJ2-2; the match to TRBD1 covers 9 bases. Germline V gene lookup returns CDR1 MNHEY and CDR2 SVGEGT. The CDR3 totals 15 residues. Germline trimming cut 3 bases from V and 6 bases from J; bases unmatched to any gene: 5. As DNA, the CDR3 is TGTGCCAGCAGTTATGGGACAGGGTTGGCCGGGGAGCTGTTTTTT. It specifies CASSYGTGLAGELFF.

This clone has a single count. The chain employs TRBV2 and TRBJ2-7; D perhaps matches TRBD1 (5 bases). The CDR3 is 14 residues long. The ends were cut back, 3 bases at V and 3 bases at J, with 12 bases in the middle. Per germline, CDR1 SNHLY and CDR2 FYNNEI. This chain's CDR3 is CASSEGRERYEQYF. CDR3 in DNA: TGTGCCAGCAGTGAGGGCAGGGAACGCTACGAGCAGTACTTC.

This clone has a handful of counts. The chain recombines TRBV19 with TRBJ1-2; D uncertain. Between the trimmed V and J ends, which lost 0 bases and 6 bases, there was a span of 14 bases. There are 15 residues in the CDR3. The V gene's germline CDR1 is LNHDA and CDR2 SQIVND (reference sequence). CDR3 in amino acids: CASSIDGGRRNGYTF. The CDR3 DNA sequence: TGTGCCAGTAGTATAGATGGCGGCAGGAGGAATGGCTACACCTTC.

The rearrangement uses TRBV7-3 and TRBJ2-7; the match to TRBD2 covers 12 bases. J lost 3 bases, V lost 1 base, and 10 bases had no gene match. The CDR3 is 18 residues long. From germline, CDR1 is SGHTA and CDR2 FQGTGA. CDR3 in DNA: TGTGCCAGCAGCTTAAATCCCCGAGGGACTAGCGGGTTCTACGAGCAGTACTTC. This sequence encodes CASSLNPRGTSGFYEQYF.